The 24 T cell receptor beta chains below come from one sample, sequenced in a study of blood T cell repertoires in COVID-19. The repertoire was sequenced with immunoSEQ multiplex PCR; TCRdb's copy has only in-frame clones and lacks some. Of some 95,000 clones in the sample, roughly 85% were seen once. Sequencing was performed on peripheral blood. The receptors stem from a man aged 65 to 79 with acute or convalescent COVID-19.

This chain uses TRBV6-5 with TRBJ1-1; weak D call: TRBD1 (6 bases). V was cut by 0 bases and J by 5 bases, with 13 bases left in between. This CDR3 spans 15 amino acids. Germline V CDR1 and CDR2: MNHEY, SVGAGI. The CDR3 nucleotides read TGTGCCAGCAGTTACTCCGGCAGGGGAGAGACTGAAGCTTTCTTT. This translates into CASSYSGRGETEAFF.

CDR3 in DNA: TGTGCCAGCAGACAGGGTTCCTACGAGCAGTACTTC. This codes for CASRQGSYEQYF. This chain connects TRBV6-5 to TRBJ2-7, with TRBD1 as a possible D gene (6 bases). The CDR3 sequence is 12 residues long. CDR1 and CDR2 from the germline V gene are MNHEY and SVGAGI. V lost 6 bases and J 1 base, leaving 7 bases between the germline ends.

The chain combines TRBV3-1 (or the pseudogene TRBV3-2) with TRBJ2-5; TRBD2 matches at 9 bases. Germline V gene lookup returns CDR1 LGHDT and CDR2 YNNKEL (reference sequence). CDR3 length: 17 residues. V lost 0 bases to trimming and J lost 1 base; unmatched junction nucleotides: 6. CDR3 nucleotides: TGTGCCAGCAGCCAAGATCAATTAGCGGGGGCCCAAGAGACCCAGTACTTC. Protein sequence: CASSQDQLAGAQETQYF.

This clone has just one count. This sequence joins TRBV4-1 and TRBJ2-5, with D tentatively TRBD1 (5 bases). V lost 3 bases to trimming and J lost 2 bases, with 10 bases between them. The CDR3 contains 14 residues. In germline, CDR1 is MGHRA, CDR2 YSYEKL. This CDR3 reads CASSQTVIQETQYF. The CDR3 DNA is TGCGCCAGCAGCCAGACAGTTATTCAAGAGACCCAGTACTTC.

This sequence joins TRBV6-1 and TRBJ1-5; a weak D match, TRBD1 (5 bases). Trimming took off 3 bases at V and 5 bases at J, with 8 bases between the two ends. This CDR3 region has 13 residues. Germline V gene data show CDR1 as MNHNS and CDR2 as SASEGT. The CDR3 sequence is CASSDRQYQPQHF. The CDR3 region has the DNA TGTGCCAGCAGTGACCGACAGTATCAGCCCCAGCATTTT.

J is TRBJ2-5 and V is TRBV2; 8 bases are shared with TRBD1. The CDR3 has 15 residues. Trimming at V came to 6 bases and at J to 5 bases, leaving 11 bases not matched to a gene. Per the germline V gene, CDR1 is SNHLY and CDR2 is FYNNEI. In DNA, the CDR3 is TGTGCCAGCAGAGTGTCAGGACAGGGTGGGGAGACCCAGTACTTC. Its protein product is CASRVSGQGGETQYF.

This clone appeared once. The chain has TRBV9 and TRBJ2-1, with D tentatively TRBD1 (5 bases). The V gene's germline CDR1 is SGDLS and CDR2 YYNGEE. This CDR3 comprises 14 residues. V was clipped by 4 bases and J by 5 bases, with 13 bases between them. The CDR3 nucleotides are TGTGCCAGCAGCCCCAGGATCAGGGACAATGAGCAGTTCTTC. Amino acid sequence: CASSPRIRDNEQFF.

This chain connects TRBV5-4 to TRBJ2-1, with a tentative D call TRBD2 (5 bases). Trimming left V 0 bases short and J 4 bases short, with 11 bases between. CDR3 length: 15 residues. CDR1 and CDR2 (germline): SGHNT, YYREEE (reference sequence). This CDR3 is CASSLVRPGYNEQFF. The CDR3 bases are TGTGCCAGCAGCTTGGTTCGTCCGGGGTACAATGAGCAGTTCTTC. The full variable domain, completed using reference TRBV5-4 and TRBJ2-1, is ETGVTQSPTHLIKTRGQQVTLRCSSQSGHNTVSWYQQALGQGPQFIFQYYREEENGRGNFPPRFSGLQFPNYSSELNVNALELDDSALYLCASSLVRPGYNEQFFGPGTRLTVL.

The J gene is TRBJ1-6, the V gene TRBV5-6; a weak D match, TRBD1 (6 bases). Trimming stripped 4 bases from V and 7 bases from J, with 9 bases between. This CDR3 has 13 residues. In germline, CDR1 is SGHDT, CDR2 YYEEEE. CDR3 coding DNA: TGTGCCAGCAGCCCCGACAGGAATTCACCCCTCCACTTT. Translating it yields CASSPDRNSPLHF. Full variable domain (missing parts from reference TRBV5-6 and TRBJ1-6): DAGVTQSPTHLIKTRGQQVTLRCSPKSGHDTVSWYQQALGQGPQFIFQYYEEEERQRGNFPDRFSGHQFPNYSSELNVNALLLGDSALYLCASSPDRNSPLHFGNGTRLTVT.

This chain links TRBV11-2 with TRBJ2-3; 12 nucleotides agree with TRBD2. The CDR3 length is 17 residues. With 6 bases clipped from V and 0 bases from J, the junction kept 7 bases outside the gene matches. CDR1 and CDR2 (germline): SGHAT, FQNNGV. The CDR3 nucleotides are TGTGCCAGCAGGCGCCCCGGGACTAGCGGGAGCACAGATACGCAGTATTTT. Encoded protein: CASRRPGTSGSTDTQYF.

The chain has TRBV7-8 and TRBJ2-3; 8 nucleotides match TRBD2. This CDR3 is built from 17 residues. The germline V gene has CDR1 SGHVS and CDR2 FQNEAQ. The V segment lost 2 bases and the J segment 2 bases; nucleotides outside the gene matches: 9. The CDR3 region is CASSLQGVAGTTDTQYF. DNA of the CDR3: TGTGCCAGCAGCTTACAAGGGGTAGCGGGGACCACAGATACGCAGTATTTT.

The chain couples TRBV30 to TRBJ1-5; D not resolved. The CDR3 is 16 amino acids. V gave up 3 bases and J gave up 3 bases, with 18 bases separating them. Germline V gives CDR1 GTSNPN, CDR2 SVGIG (reference sequence). The CDR3 loop reads CAWSPPAKATNQPQHF. The DNA for the CDR3 is TGTGCCTGGAGCCCCCCGGCGAAAGCGACCAATCAGCCCCAGCATTTT.

The chain is built from TRBV6-6 and TRBJ1-1, with D unresolved. Trimming left V 2 bases short and J 8 bases short, with 9 bases between. The CDR3 length is 12 residues. Per germline, CDR1 MNHNY and CDR2 SVGAGI (reference sequence). This CDR3 is CASSYRVLEAFF. The CDR3 DNA is TGTGCCAGCAGTTACCGGGTGTTGGAAGCTTTCTTT.

The chain is built from TRBV28 and TRBJ2-7; 9 bases are shared with TRBD2. The CDR3 runs to 14 residues. V shed 6 bases, J shed 4 bases, and the junction held 7 bases outside the gene matches. CDR1 and CDR2 (germline): MDHEN, SYDVKM. The CDR3 here is CASREAGGMYEQYV. The CDR3 coding sequence is TGTGCCAGCAGGGAGGCGGGGGGGATGTACGAGCAGTACGTC.

The CDR3: CASSKRWLAGAPVIDWTQYF. The DNA of the CDR3 is TGTGCCAGCAGCAAAAGGTGGCTAGCGGGGGCGCCCGTGATAGATTGGACCCAGTACTTC. The chain carries TRBV21-1 and TRBJ2-5; the table names TRBD2, a call not compared with the DNA. TRBV21-1 is listed as a pseudogene. This CDR3 is 20 amino acids long.

The chain is built from TRBV28 and TRBJ2-4; 10 bases are shared with TRBD1. V lost 5 bases, J lost 2 bases, and 6 bases stayed unmatched. The CDR3 consists of 16 residues. Germline loops: CDR1 MDHEN, CDR2 SYDVKM. The CDR3 sequence is CASSMPGQGSKNIQYF. CDR3 nucleotide sequence: TGTGCCAGCAGTATGCCGGGACAGGGGTCCAAAAACATTCAGTACTTC.

The rearrangement uses TRBV5-4 and TRBJ2-1; 10 nucleotides match TRBD2. CDR1 is SGHNT and CDR2 is YYREEE in the germline V gene (reference sequence). The CDR3 covers 14 residues. Germline trimming cut 5 bases from V and 9 bases from J; bases unmatched to any gene: 8. The DNA of the CDR3 is TGTGCCAGCAGTCAAGCGGGGGGGACGAGTGAGCAGTTCTTC. It codes for CASSQAGGTSEQFF. The whole variable domain, filled in from reference TRBV5-4 and TRBJ2-1, reads ETGVTQSPTHLIKTRGQQVTLRCSSQSGHNTVSWYQQALGQGPQFIFQYYREEENGRGNFPPRFSGLQFPNYSSELNVNALELDDSALYLCASSQAGGTSEQFFGPGTRLTVL.

The chain combines TRBV5-4 with TRBJ2-4, with 8 positions matching TRBD1. The germline V gene encodes CDR1 SGHNT and CDR2 YYREEE (reference sequence). This CDR3 contains 16 residues. With V trimmed by 3 bases and J by 0 bases, 5 bases remained unmatched. In nucleotides, the CDR3 is TGTGCCAGCAGCTCCACAGGGGGAGTAGCCAAAAACATTCAGTACTTC. This translates into CASSSTGGVAKNIQYF.

The rearrangement uses TRBV29-1 and TRBJ2-5; 8 positions match TRBD1. CDR3 size: 12 residues. The junction had 5 bases not matched to a gene; V was cut back by 6 bases and J by 5 bases. CDR1 SQVTM and CDR2 ANQGSEA come from the germline V gene. The CDR3 DNA is TGCAGCGTATCGACAGGGGTGGAGACCCAGTACTTC. It codes for CSVSTGVETQYF.

CDR3: CASSDNSGGETQYF. In DNA form, the CDR3 reads TGTGCCAGCAGCGACAATAGCGGGGGAGAGACCCAGTACTTC. The V and J genes are TRBV5-6 and TRBJ2-5, with 9 nucleotides matching TRBD2. CDR3 size: 14 residues. Per germline, CDR1 SGHDT and CDR2 YYEEEE. The J segment lost 4 bases and the V segment lost 4 bases, leaving 5 bases of the junction unmatched.

This clone was recorded a few times. This chain connects TRBV6-5 to TRBJ1-6, with D perhaps matching TRBD1 (5 bases). The CDR3 consists of 14 residues. Germline CDR1 is MNHEY and CDR2 is SVGAGI. Deletions cut 6 bases from V and 3 bases from J, with 9 bases between. The CDR3 spells CASSPGHYNSPLHF. CDR3 coding DNA: TGTGCCAGCAGCCCCGGACACTATAATTCACCCCTCCACTTT.

The count of this clone is one. In DNA form, the CDR3 reads TGTGCCAGCAGCCAAGTGGCCTGGAGTGGGTCTCAAGAGACCCAGTACTTC. This codes for CASSQVAWSGSQETQYF. This sequence joins TRBV3-1 (or the pseudogene TRBV3-2) and TRBJ2-5; no reliable D call. The CDR3 is 17 amino acids. From germline, CDR1 is LGHDT and CDR2 YNNKEL (reference sequence). With 1 base removed from V and 2 bases from J, the gap between germline ends came to 17 bases.

The chain joins TRBV7-2 to TRBJ1-4; D may be TRBD1 (5 bases). Trimming cost V 5 bases and J 8 bases, with 15 bases left between them. Germline lookup yields CDR1 SGHTA and CDR2 FQGNSA. The CDR3 loop spans 14 amino acids. CDR3 DNA sequence: TGTGCCAGCAGCCTAGGGGACGGGAGAGAAAAACTGTTTTTT. It translates to CASSLGDGREKLFF.

The chain recombines TRBV4-1 with TRBJ2-3, with 8 bases matching TRBD1. This CDR3 has 16 residues. J was trimmed by 11 bases and V by 3 bases; bases with no gene match: 16. In germline, CDR1 is MGHRA, CDR2 YSYEKL. CDR3 bases: TGCGCCAGCAGCCAGGTCGGCCGGGACAGGACCAGGAGGCAGTATTTT. Protein product: CASSQVGRDRTRRQYF.